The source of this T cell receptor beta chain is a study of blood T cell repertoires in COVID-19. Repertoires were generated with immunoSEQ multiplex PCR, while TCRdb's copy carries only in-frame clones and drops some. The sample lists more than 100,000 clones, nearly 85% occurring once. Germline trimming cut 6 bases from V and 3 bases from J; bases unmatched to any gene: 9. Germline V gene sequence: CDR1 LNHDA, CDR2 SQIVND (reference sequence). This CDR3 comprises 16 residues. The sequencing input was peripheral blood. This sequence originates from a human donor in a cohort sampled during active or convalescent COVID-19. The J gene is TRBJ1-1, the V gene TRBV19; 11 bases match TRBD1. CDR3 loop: CASRGWTGGWYTEAFF. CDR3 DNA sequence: TGTGCCAGTAGGGGATGGACAGGGGGCTGGTACACTGAAGCTTTCTTT.